These 10 T cell receptor beta chains share one sample of origin, sequenced in a study of graft-versus-host responses after intestinal transplantation. The study plated 200,000 CFSE-labeled responders with 200,000 irradiated, violet-dye-labeled stimulators. Sequencing used immunoSEQ multiplex PCR; TCRdb keeps in-frame clones, though not all of them. The top ten hold 5.5% to 7% of the sample, which has over 3,500 clones, over 40% seen once. Sequenced material: alloreactive CD8+ T cells from a mixed lymphocyte reaction culture, taken before transplantation. The subset here: CFSE-low proliferating T cells sorted from roughly 6-day pre-transplant mixed lymphocyte reaction (GvH or HvG direction). The receptors stem from a human patient who was an organ donor for intestinal transplantation.

V usage is TRBV10-1 and J usage is TRBJ1-2; 8 bases are a match to TRBD1. Losses at the gene ends were 8 bases for V and 5 bases for J; bases not matched to a gene: 4. The CDR3 contains 12 residues. In germline, CDR1 is WNHNN, CDR2 SYGVQD (reference sequence). Here the CDR3 DNA reads TGCGCCAGCCCCACAGGGGGGTATGGCTACACCTTC. Translated: CASPTGGYGYTF.

The V and J genes are TRBV30 and TRBJ1-2; possibly TRBD1 for D (6 bases). The V gene's germline CDR1 is GTSNPN and CDR2 SVGIG (reference sequence). CDR3 size: 16 residues. V was shortened by 4 bases and J by 1 base, with 19 bases between the two germline ends. CDR3 loop: CAWTLPRTAYNYGYTF. CDR3 nucleotides: TGTGCCTGGACTCTCCCTCGGACAGCGTATAACTATGGCTACACCTTC.

The gene calls are TRBV13 and TRBJ2-1, with 9 bases matching TRBD2. This CDR3 spans 15 amino acids. After removal of 1 base from V and 3 bases from J, the junction contained 1 base not matched to a gene. Germline values: CDR1 PRHDT, CDR2 FYEKMQ (reference sequence). This chain's CDR3 is CASSLASGDYNEQFF. CDR3 bases: TGTGCCAGCAGCTTAGCTAGCGGGGACTACAATGAGCAGTTCTTC. The complete variable domain, with remaining parts taken from reference TRBV13 and TRBJ2-1, reads AAGVIQSPRHLIKEKRETATLKCYPIPRHDTVYWYQQGPGQDPQFLISFYEKMQSDKGSIPDRFSAQQFSDYHSELNMSSLELGDSALYFCASSLASGDYNEQFFGPGTRLTVL.

The chain employs TRBV27 and TRBJ2-2, with a weak D call TRBD2 (5 bases). V was clipped by 10 bases and J by 2 bases, with 23 bases between them. CDR1 is MNHEY, CDR2 SMNVEV, per germline (reference sequence). The CDR3 runs to 17 residues. In nucleotides, the CDR3 is TGTGCCACCTCCTTCACTAGGATGGCAGGAAACACCGGGGAGCTGTTTTTT. Its protein product is CATSFTRMAGNTGELFF.

Here the CDR3 DNA reads TGTGCCAGCAGCTCGAGGGTATCGAACACCGGGGAGCTGTTTTTT. This sequence encodes CASSSRVSNTGELFF. V is TRBV7-9 and J is TRBJ2-2, with D perhaps TRBD2 (5 bases). This CDR3 has 15 amino acids. V dropped 4 bases and J dropped 0 bases, with 9 bases sitting between them. The V gene's germline CDR1 is SEHNR and CDR2 FQNEAQ (reference sequence).

V usage is TRBV21-1 and J usage is TRBJ2-6; the D call in the table, TRBD2, was not verified against the DNA. TRBV21-1 is listed as a pseudogene. The CDR3 runs to 18 residues. Here the CDR3 DNA reads TGTGCCAGCAGGGGACTAATAGTACAACAAAGTCGGGCCAACGTCCTGACTTTC. It specifies CASRGLIVQQSRANVLTF.

This clone was recorded a few times. This chain connects TRBV2 to TRBJ1-2; unclear D gene. Trimming removed 6 bases at V and 5 bases at J, with 7 bases between. Germline CDR1 is SNHLY and CDR2 is FYNNEI. This CDR3 has 11 amino acids. DNA of the CDR3: TGTGCCAGCAGGATCGGTTATGGCTACACCTTC. Translating gives CASRIGYGYTF. The complete variable domain, with remaining parts taken from reference TRBV2 and TRBJ1-2, reads EPEVTQTPSHQVTQMGQEVILRCVPISNHLYFYWYRQILGQKVEFLVSFYNNEISEKSEIFDDQFSVERPDGSNFTLKIRSTKLEDSAMYFCASRIGYGYTFGSGTRLTVV.

The genes are TRBV28 and TRBJ1-4, with 11 bases that match TRBD1. The CDR3 length is 16 residues. The germline V gene encodes CDR1 MDHEN and CDR2 SYDVKM. V was clipped by 1 base and J by 7 bases; unmatched bases: 5. The CDR3 DNA is TGTGCCAGCAGTTTATCCGCCGGGACAGGGGGTGAAAAACTGTTTTTT. Protein: CASSLSAGTGGEKLFF.

V usage is TRBV30 and J usage is TRBJ2-7, with D perhaps matching TRBD1 (6 bases). The CDR3 loop spans 14 amino acids. Trimming removed 0 bases at V and 2 bases at J, with 11 bases between. Germline assignment: CDR1 GTSNPN and CDR2 SVGIG (reference sequence). The CDR3 DNA is TGTGCCTGGAGTGTACGATCAGGGGCCTACGAGCAGTACTTC. It encodes CAWSVRSGAYEQYF.

Regarding this clone: The conserved final phenylalanine or tryptophan is absent from the CDR3, which likely points to a read error. The DNA is left out, because the CDR3 cannot be placed on it with certainty; the CDR3 is given as TCRdb lists it. The chain recombines TRBV5-3 with TRBJ2-7; TRBD2, as called in the table, went unchecked against the DNA. TRBV5-3 is an open reading frame, and its role is uncertain. Both ends counted, the CDR3 spans 10 residues. The chain's CDR3 is CARGTSGNRP.